The 8 T cell receptor beta chains below were found in one sample sequenced in a study of blood T cell repertoires in COVID-19. Produced via immunoSEQ multiplex PCR; TCRdb's table is partial and in-frame only. Here the sample spans fewer than 90,000 clones, more than 90% being singletons. Sequenced input: peripheral blood. The receptors come from a human donor with active COVID-19. The donor label of this sample is uncertain.

The chain employs TRBV6-1 and TRBJ2-3; a weak D match, TRBD1 (6 bases). V lost 0 bases, J lost 2 bases, and 12 bases lay in between. The CDR3 spans 16 residues. CDR1 MNHNS and CDR2 SASEGT come from the germline V gene. CDR3 DNA sequence: TGTGCCAGCAGTGAAGCTACAGGGCCGACCACAGATACGCAGTATTTT. This codes for CASSEATGPTTDTQYF.

The chain joins TRBV18 to TRBJ2-7; D is unclear. Germline-derived CDR1 and CDR2 are KGHSH and LQKENI. V lost 6 bases to trimming and J lost 2 bases, with 11 bases between them. The CDR3 loop spans 13 amino acids. CDR3 in DNA: TGTGCCAGCTCGCCGATGCGAACCTACGAGCAGTACTTC. Its protein is CASSPMRTYEQYF.

This sequence joins TRBV5-1 and TRBJ2-1; 12 nucleotides match TRBD2. V was clipped by 0 bases and J by 3 bases; unmatched bases: 1. Germline-derived CDR1 and CDR2 are SGHRS and YFSETQ. The CDR3 consists of 16 residues. CDR3 in amino acids: CASSLGLAGVYNEQFF. The CDR3 DNA follows: TGCGCCAGCAGCTTGGGACTAGCGGGAGTCTACAATGAGCAGTTCTTC.

This clone was detected once. The genes are TRBV21-1 and TRBJ1-3; the table's D call, TRBD1, has no DNA check behind it. TRBV21-1 represents a pseudogene. The CDR3 has 15 amino acids. The DNA for the CDR3 is TGTGCCAGCAGCAAAGCGGCAGGGTCTGGAAACACCATATATTTT. Protein product: CASSKAAGSGNTIYF.

V is TRBV28 and J is TRBJ1-2, with D unresolved. CDR1 is MDHEN, CDR2 SYDVKM, per germline. The CDR3 length is 12 residues. V was clipped by 3 bases and J by 4 bases, with 6 bases between them. The CDR3 region is CASSFAGYGYTF. In DNA, the CDR3 is TGTGCCAGCAGTTTTGCGGGCTATGGCTACACCTTC.

The gene calls are TRBV27 and TRBJ2-3, with D unclear. This CDR3 has 14 amino acids. From germline, CDR1 is MNHEY and CDR2 SMNVEV (reference sequence). Trimming cost V 3 bases and J 2 bases, with 9 bases left between them. The CDR3, as DNA: TGTGCCAGCAGTTTGGAGAAGTACACAGATACGCAGTATTTT. Protein product: CASSLEKYTDTQYF.

This chain uses TRBV5-5 with TRBJ2-7, with a possible D match to TRBD1 (6 bases). Trimming took off 0 bases at V and 7 bases at J, with 11 bases between the two ends. The CDR3 sequence is 13 residues long. Germline lookup yields CDR1 SGHKS and CDR2 YYEKEE (reference sequence). The CDR3 coding sequence is TGTGCCAGCAGCTTGGCGGCAGGGGAAGAGCAGTACTTC. Encoded protein: CASSLAAGEEQYF.

This clone is a singleton in its sample. The chain joins TRBV19 to TRBJ1-2, with 10 nucleotides matching TRBD1. This CDR3 spans 13 amino acids. Germline trimming cut 3 bases from V and 7 bases from J; bases unmatched to any gene: 2. In germline, CDR1 is LNHDA, CDR2 SQIVND (reference sequence). DNA of the CDR3: TGTGCCAGTAGTATTGGGGACAGGGGTGGCTACACCTTC. Translated, it gives CASSIGDRGGYTF.